Sequencing of this TCR beta chain was carried out in a study of blood T cell repertoires in COVID-19. Profiling relied on immunoSEQ multiplex PCR, and the TCRdb table lists in-frame clones only, not all of them. The top ten hold 13% to 15% of the sample, which has about 58,000 clones, about 91% seen once. A single count supports this clone. The germline gives CDR1 SGHKS, CDR2 YYEKEE (reference sequence). J was trimmed by 5 bases and V by 5 bases; bases with no gene match: 7. CDR3 length equals 15 residues. The sample taken for sequencing was peripheral blood. The V and J genes are TRBV5-5 and TRBJ2-3, with 11 bases matching TRBD2. This sequence was found in an older woman with active COVID-19. CDR3: CASSLSGGAGDTQYF. CDR3 coding DNA: TGTGCCAGCAGTCTTAGCGGGGGGGCCGGAGATACGCAGTATTTT.